This TCR beta chain was sequenced in a study of blood T cell repertoires in COVID-19. Study-level background: Specimens from acute and convalescent COVID-19 originated in the United States, Italy and Spain. The analysed material was cDNA or gDNA that came from T cells, B-cell-depleted T cells, or PBMCs.

V was cut by 4 bases and J by 1 base, with 11 bases left in between. From germline, CDR1 is SGHTS and CDR2 YDEGEE. This CDR3 comprises 14 residues. The count of this clone is one. Authors' data handling: Quantification of nucleated cells was approximated via reference gene primer amplification. The method was immunoSEQ multiplex PCR; TCRdb's version includes in-frame clones alone and lacks a portion of them. The DNA was the basis for D and trimming; V, J and clone size are from that table. The data contain approximately 300,000 clones, about 85% of them singletons. Seattle participants joined during active infection and were tracked over time.

The V call is TRBV5-8, the J call TRBJ1-1; unclear D gene. The source is a human donor with COVID-19, enrolled during active disease. The donor label of this sample is uncertain. Input material: peripheral blood. The CDR3 DNA follows: TGTGCCAGCAGCCCGGTCCCGAGGAACACTGAAGCTTTCTTT. The encoded protein is CASSPVPRNTEAFF. Looking up the rest from reference TRBV5-8 and TRBJ1-1 gives the full variable domain: EAGVTQSPTHLIKTRGQQATLRCSPISGHTSVYWYQQALGLGLQFLLWYDEGEERNRGNFPPRFSGRQFPNYSSELNVNALELEDSALYLCASSPVPRNTEAFFGQGTRLTVV.